Below, 26 T cell receptor beta chains from the same sample are listed, as sequenced in a study of human T cells and chemical hapten exposure. The time point is: patch test 2, 6 weeks after DPC sensitization. The treatment denotes: therapeutic diphenylcyclopropenone sensitization with weekly scalp DPC. Total RNA was isolated from unfractionated whole blood. TCRdb used MiXCR to reprocess the RACE reads, holding one entry per CDR3 protein. This table has roughly 43,000 distinct CDR3 sequences, approximately 9.6% appearing once. The input for sequencing was whole blood, taken in connection with sensitization to the hapten diphenylcyclopropenone (DPC). These receptors were taken from a woman aged 25 to 39 with alopecia areata. Some clones in this sample may be carry-over from other donors' samples.

A few counts support this clonotype. The chain has TRBV7-3 and TRBJ2-1; the D gene could be TRBD1 or TRBD2 (6 bases each). Trimming took 4 bases from V and 4 from J, leaving 14 bases between them. CDR1 and CDR2 (germline): SGHTA, FQGTGA. This CDR3 spans 15 amino acids. CDR3: CASSSGAMGYNEQFF. As DNA, the CDR3 is TGTGCCAGCAGCTCGGGGGCGATGGGGTACAATGAGCAGTTCTTC.

The chain links TRBV12-3 or TRBV12-4 to TRBJ1-1; 7 bases line up with TRBD1. This CDR3 contains 14 residues. The ends lost 5 bases at V and 1 base at J; junction bases unmatched: 4. The CDR3 protein is CASSNGTENTEAFF. The CDR3 DNA sequence: TGTGCCAGCAGTAATGGGACAGAGAACACTGAAGCTTTCTTT.

The chain links TRBV6-5 to TRBJ2-5; TRBD1 aligns across 12 bases. Germline CDR1 MNHEY, CDR2 SVGAGI. After removal of 5 bases from V and 6 bases from J, the junction contained 7 bases not matched to a gene. The CDR3 loop spans 15 amino acids. CDR3 residues: CASSRGQGAGQTQYF. Here the CDR3 DNA reads TGTGCCAGCAGTCGGGGACAGGGGGCCGGACAGACCCAGTACTTC.

J is TRBJ2-7 and V is TRBV7-6; D may correspond to TRBD1 or TRBD2 (5 bases each). V lost 5 bases and J 0 bases, leaving 11 bases between the germline ends. Per the germline V gene, CDR1 is SGHVS and CDR2 is FNYEAQ. There are 14 residues in the CDR3. The CDR3 region has the DNA TGTGCCAGCAGCCCACGGGACCACTCCTACGAGCAGTACTTC. Protein product: CASSPRDHSYEQYF.

The V gene is TRBV18, the J gene TRBJ2-5; possibly TRBD1 for D (5 bases). The CDR3 extends over 14 amino acids. The V end lost 2 bases, the J end lost 1 base, and 8 bases lay between the germline ends. Looked up from germline, CDR1 is KGHSH and CDR2 is LQKENI. CDR3 nucleotides: TGTGCCAGCTCACCAAGGGGCAGCCAAGAGACCCAGTACTTC. Its protein is CASSPRGSQETQYF.

This clonotype was recorded at least ten times. The chain employs TRBV28 and TRBJ2-3; maybe TRBD1 (5 bases). Germline CDR1 MDHEN, CDR2 SYDVKM. V lost 2 bases to trimming and J lost 5 bases, with 14 bases between them. The CDR3 runs to 15 residues. The CDR3 reads CASSLGQGSEDTQYF. CDR3 coding DNA: TGTGCCAGCAGTTTAGGGCAGGGCAGTGAAGATACGCAGTATTTT.

This sequence joins TRBV20-1 and TRBJ2-1, with TRBD2 matching 7 bases. The junction had 8 bases not matched to a gene; V was cut back by 5 bases and J by 4 bases. This CDR3 has 14 amino acids. Germline V gene data show CDR1 as DFQATT and CDR2 as SNEGSKA (reference sequence). CDR3 amino acids: CSAHSSSGYNEQFF. CDR3 sequence (DNA): TGCAGTGCTCACTCCTCTAGCGGATACAATGAGCAGTTCTTC.

This clonotype was seen repeatedly, ten times or more. The chain combines TRBV4-1 with TRBJ2-6, with D unclear. V gave up 0 bases and J gave up 0 bases, with 9 bases separating them. Germline V gene lookup returns CDR1 MGHRA and CDR2 YSYEKL. The length of the CDR3 is 17 residues. CDR3 amino acids: CASSQDRLLSGANVLTF. The CDR3 DNA reads as TGCGCCAGCAGCCAAGACAGGTTACTCTCTGGGGCCAACGTCCTGACTTTC.

As concerns this clonotype: This may be a read error, as it is one base from a much larger clone. This sequence joins TRBV9 and TRBJ1-5, with a possible D match to TRBD1 (5 bases). CDR1 and CDR2 (germline): SGDLS, YYNGEE. The CDR3 is made up of 13 amino acids. In nucleotides, the CDR3 is TGTGTCAGCAGCGTAGGGGTAGATCAGCCCCAGCATTTT. As protein: CVSSVGVDQPQHF. Using reference TRBV9 and TRBJ1-5 for the parts outside the CDR3, the full variable domain is DSGVTQTPKHLITATGQRVTLRCSPRSGDLSVYWYQQSLDQGLQFLIQYYNGEERAKGNILERFSAQQFPDLHSELNLSSLELGDSALYFCVSSVGVDQPQHFGDGTRLSIL.

The rearrangement uses TRBV27 and TRBJ2-6, with no clear D. Germline V lookup: CDR1 MNHEY, CDR2 SMNVEV (reference sequence). The CDR3 is 13 residues long. V lost 4 bases and J lost 2, with 3 bases in between. The CDR3 loop reads CASSWAGANVLTF. The CDR3 DNA follows: TGTGCCAGCAGTTGGGCTGGGGCCAACGTCCTGACTTTC.

The V call is TRBV6-2 or TRBV6-3, the J call TRBJ1-5; D is unclear. Trimming shortened V by 2 bases and J by 5 bases, and 10 bases separated the two germline ends. Per germline, CDR1 MNHEY and CDR2 SVGEGT. This CDR3 is 14 amino acids long. This CDR3 is CASSYRDSYQPQHF. The DNA for the CDR3 is TGTGCCAGCAGTTACAGAGACTCATATCAGCCCCAGCATTTT.

The chain is built from TRBV4-3 and TRBJ2-2; no reliable D call. Germline loops: CDR1 LGHNA, CDR2 YSLEER. Trimming left V 3 bases short and J 4 bases short, with 12 bases between. The CDR3 is 15 amino acids. The CDR3 region has the DNA TGCGCCAGCAGCCAGGCCAGAATGGTCACCGGGGAGCTGTTTTTT. Protein product: CASSQARMVTGELFF.

This clonotype has just a few counts. The chain uses TRBV20-1 and TRBJ2-7, with 8 bases that match TRBD2. Germline V CDR1 and CDR2: DFQATT, SNEGSKA (reference sequence). Trimming took 6 bases from V and 4 from J; bases not matched to a gene: 26. The CDR3 extends over 19 amino acids. The CDR3 nucleotides are TGCAGTGCATCGACTAGCGAGGTTGCCCAAATTCTCCCCCTGTACGAGCAGTACTTC. This codes for CSASTSEVAQILPLYEQYF.

The chain uses TRBV4-1 and TRBJ2-3; 8 positions agree with TRBD2. With 0 bases clipped from V and 3 bases from J, the junction kept 11 bases outside the gene matches. There are 18 residues in the CDR3. The germline CDR1 and CDR2 sequences are MGHRA and YSYEKL. The CDR3 nucleotides read TGCGCCAGCAGCCAAGATCAGGGGATAGCGGGGTCTACAGATACGCAGTATTTT. Its translation is CASSQDQGIAGSTDTQYF.

As for this clonotype: Germline is not matched at one junction end, which may reflect a read error. J is TRBJ2-3 and V is TRBV29-1; no clear D gene. The CDR3 has 9 residues. The germline V gene has CDR1 SQVTM and CDR2 ANQGSEA. CDR3 bases: TGCAGCGTAGGACGTGGGGAAGATTTT. Amino acid sequence: CSVGRGEDF.

V is TRBV29-1 and J is TRBJ2-1; 11 bases are a match to TRBD2. This CDR3 is built from 16 residues. CDR1 and CDR2 from the germline V gene are SQVTM and ANQGSEA. J was trimmed by 0 bases and V by 2 bases; bases with no gene match: 3. The CDR3 bases are TGCAGCGTTGAACCTAGCGGGGGGAGCTCCTACAATGAGCAGTTCTTC. It is translated as CSVEPSGGSSYNEQFF.

This clonotype came up many times. The rearrangement links TRBV30 to TRBJ1-1; D perhaps matches TRBD1 (5 bases). This CDR3 has 12 residues. Germline loops: CDR1 GTSNPN, CDR2 SVGIG (reference sequence). The CDR3 loop reads CAASRENTEAFF. In DNA, the CDR3 is TGTGCTGCTTCCAGGGAAAACACTGAAGCTTTCTTT.

The chain carries TRBV18 and TRBJ2-4; D remains ambiguous. Per the germline V gene, CDR1 is KGHSH and CDR2 is LQKENI. The CDR3 spans 14 residues. With 3 bases removed from V and 3 bases from J, the gap between germline ends came to 9 bases. The CDR3 protein is CASSPGVGKNIQYF. CDR3 in DNA: TGTGCCAGCTCACCGGGTGTGGGCAAAAACATTCAGTACTTC.

This clonotype was counted between two and nine times. The chain recombines TRBV10-3 with TRBJ2-1, with D uncertain. CDR1 and CDR2 (germline): ENHRY, SYGVKD. CDR3 size: 13 residues. The V end lost 10 bases, the J end lost 7 bases, and 17 bases lay between the germline ends. The CDR3 spells CATQDSHENEQFF. The CDR3 DNA is TGTGCCACCCAAGACTCGCACGAGAATGAGCAGTTCTTC.

This clonotype was counted many times. This chain uses TRBV20-1 with TRBJ2-3; 7 nucleotides match TRBD2. Looked up from germline, CDR1 is DFQATT and CDR2 is SNEGSKA (reference sequence). The CDR3 is 17 amino acids. The ends lost 0 bases at V and 2 bases at J; junction bases unmatched: 11. The CDR3 DNA is TGCAGTGCTAGAGATCCGACTAGCCCCTTACACACAGATACGCAGTATTTT. It is translated as CSARDPTSPLHTDTQYF.

This clonotype was counted a few times. This chain joins TRBV28 and TRBJ2-1, with 11 bases fitting TRBD2. Germline-derived CDR1 and CDR2 are MDHEN and SYDVKM. The CDR3 runs 16 residues. V lost 4 bases to trimming and J lost 8 bases; unmatched junction nucleotides: 10. The CDR3 protein is CASSSETSGAPDEQFF. The CDR3 DNA follows: TGTGCCAGCAGTTCCGAGACTAGCGGGGCGCCGGATGAGCAGTTCTTC. Looking up the rest from reference TRBV28 and TRBJ2-1 gives the full variable domain: DVKVTQSSRYLVKRTGEKVFLECVQDMDHENMFWYRQDPGLGLRLIYFSYDVKMKEKGDIPEGYSVSREKKERFSLILESASTNQTSMYLCASSSETSGAPDEQFFGPGTRLTVL.

At least ten counts were recorded for this clonotype. The rearrangement joins TRBV3-1 to TRBJ1-2; D unresolved. V lost 4 bases, J lost 4 bases, and 7 bases lay in between. Germline values: CDR1 LGHDT, CDR2 YNNKEL (reference sequence). The length of the CDR3 is 12 residues. CDR3 sequence reads: CASSRGGYGYTF. Here the CDR3 DNA reads TGTGCCAGCAGCCGGGGAGGCTATGGCTACACCTTC.

This clonotype has only a few counts. The J gene is TRBJ1-4, the V gene TRBV7-9; D is perhaps TRBD1 (6 bases). CDR1 is SEHNR, CDR2 FQNEAQ, per germline (reference sequence). The CDR3 length is 18 residues. Between the trimmed V and J ends, which lost 1 base and 1 base, there was a span of 16 bases. The CDR3 DNA reads TGTGCCAGCAGCTTAGACGTCAGGGGCGGCGGAACTAATGAAAAACTGTTTTTT. Its protein is CASSLDVRGGGTNEKLFF.

In its sample, this clonotype was seen many times. The chain carries TRBV10-3 and TRBJ2-5; D gene ambiguous. Germline CDR1 and CDR2: ENHRY and SYGVKD. V was shortened by 2 bases and J by 4 bases, with 5 bases between the two germline ends. The CDR3 loop spans 12 amino acids. CDR3 in amino acids: CAISEALETQYF. CDR3 nucleotides: TGTGCCATCAGTGAGGCCTTAGAGACCCAGTACTTC.

This clonotype showed up many times. The chain uses TRBV5-5 and TRBJ2-2; perhaps TRBD2 as D (7 bases). Germline V gene data show CDR1 as SGHKS and CDR2 as YYEKEE (reference sequence). The V gene lost 4 bases and the J gene lost 2 bases, with 18 bases spanning the gap. The CDR3 contains 17 residues. The CDR3 loop reads CASSPTGGRINTGELFF. The CDR3 bases are TGTGCCAGCAGCCCGACCGGGGGGCGGATTAACACCGGGGAGCTGTTTTTT.

This chain links TRBV12-3 or TRBV12-4 with TRBJ2-1; D is uncertain. The CDR3 sequence is 11 residues long. V shed 6 bases and J shed 4 bases, with 4 bases lying between them. In DNA, the CDR3 is TGTGCCAGCAGGCTATACAATGAGCAGTTCTTC. It yields the protein CASRLYNEQFF.